These T cell receptor beta chains were read from a single sample in a study of shared clonotypes between healthy human individuals. Clones were sequenced by immunoSEQ multiplex PCR, and TCRdb holds only the in-frame ones, with some missing. The table includes more than 2,000,000 clones, approximately 95% detected once. The sample comprised naive CD4+ T cells from PBMCs. Receptor source: a man aged 18-30 years in good health. Some clones in this sample may be carry-over from other donors' samples. Both conserved end residues are part of each CDR3.

V | CDR3
TRBV28 | CATTNYAYNEQFF
TRBV19 | CASSIVGRRNTEAFF
TRBV5-4 | CASSPGGSGRILAKNIQYF
TRBV28 | CASSLRADNYGYTF
TRBV19 | CASSIGTWEREGHNEQFF
TRBV9 | CASSVMGLPTGELFF
TRBV5-5 | CASSLTTGYDEQYF
TRBV5-1 | CASSSIGGVGNEQFF
TRBV28 | CASSLGGGSTDTQYF
TRBV5-1 | CASSLGLAGDSDTQYF
TRBV14 | CASSPGPATQYF
TRBV28 | CASTSSGTSLEQYF
TRBV29-1 | CSVEDPEGLGSGNTIYF
TRBV28 | CASSFQDRSYEQYF
TRBV6-1 | CASNPDTQYF
TRBV5-1 | CASAGLAGGTDTQYF
TRBV15 | CATSRDLGGYEQYF
TRBV5-1 | CASSLGRLYGYTF
TRBV7-2 | CASSLRGGGNQPQHF
TRBV28 | CASSSGQILVSGNTIYF
TRBV27 | CASSLPGKFGEAFF
TRBV5-1 | CASSFSGGQETQYF
TRBV5-4 | CASSFRDEAFF
TRBV11-1 | CASMGSGVGFHYNEQFF
TRBV30 | CAWSIRSVRGPQHF
TRBV6-5 | CASSYSPPSSYEQYF
TRBV27 | CASFSTDTQYF
TRBV5-4 | CASSQPTRTGANVLTF
TRBV28 | CASSIGTGGGGYTF
TRBV11-3 | CASSPHRGTDTQYF
TRBV9 | CASSTAGGPYNEQFF
TRBV5-1 | CASSRSLVDEQFF
TRBV23-1 | CASSHPDRWDVTEAFF
TRBV28 | CASSFGQGAYGYTF
TRBV14 | CASRDIRRIMNTEAFF
TRBV30 | CAWGRPPDPGRETQYF
TRBV5-1 | CASGTGLTSTDTQYF
TRBV5-1 | CASSGLAGENEQFF
TRBV6-1 | CASIRGGHQPQHF
TRBV5-1 | CASSLGTGRYGYTF
TRBV19 | CASRYTSGSSNEQFF
TRBV5-1 | CASSREGGNQPQHF
TRBV28 | CASSSQGGEGKLFF
TRBV1 | CTSSQGERELRSGEQYF
TRBV5-1 | CASSPRGGGETQYF
TRBV7-5 | CVRSLWGRESIRRSYGYTF
TRBV6-1 | CASTLDPANTGELFF
TRBV7-3 | CASSHDSSYEQYF
TRBV28 | CASSTDRGEYF
TRBV1 | CTSSHPPEGADPDEKLFF
TRBV2 | CASGQANQPQHF
TRBV7-3 | CASSQGAKNIQYF
TRBV18 | CASSPPIALAKNIQYF
TRBV27 | CASSLGPDTEAFF
TRBV7-2 | CASSLGVDQPQHF